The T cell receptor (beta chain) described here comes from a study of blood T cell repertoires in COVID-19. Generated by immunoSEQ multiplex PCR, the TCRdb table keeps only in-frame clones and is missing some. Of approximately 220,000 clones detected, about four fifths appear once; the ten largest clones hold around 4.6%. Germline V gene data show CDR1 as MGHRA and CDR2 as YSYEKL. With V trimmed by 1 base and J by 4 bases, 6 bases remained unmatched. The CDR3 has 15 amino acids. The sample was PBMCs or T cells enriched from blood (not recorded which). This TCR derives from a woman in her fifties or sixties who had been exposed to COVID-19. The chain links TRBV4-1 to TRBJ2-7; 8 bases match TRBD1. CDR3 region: CASSQGQGLTYEQYF. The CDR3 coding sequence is TGCGCCAGCAGCCAAGGACAGGGGCTGACGTACGAGCAGTACTTC.